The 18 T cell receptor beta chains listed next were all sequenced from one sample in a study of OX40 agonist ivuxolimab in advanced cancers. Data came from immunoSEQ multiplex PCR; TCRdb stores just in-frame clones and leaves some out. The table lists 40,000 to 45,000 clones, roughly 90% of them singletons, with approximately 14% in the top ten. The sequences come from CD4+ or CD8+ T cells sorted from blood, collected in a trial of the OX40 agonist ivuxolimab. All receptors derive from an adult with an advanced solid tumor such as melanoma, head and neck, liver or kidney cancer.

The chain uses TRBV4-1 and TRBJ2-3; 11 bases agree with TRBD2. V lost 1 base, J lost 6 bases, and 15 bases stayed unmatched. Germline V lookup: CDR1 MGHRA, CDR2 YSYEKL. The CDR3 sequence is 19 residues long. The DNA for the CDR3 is TGCGCCAGCAGCCAAGTCCCGCCGGGACTAGCGGCCTTGAGCGATACGCAGTATTTT. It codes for CASSQVPPGLAALSDTQYF.

The CDR3 bases are TGTGCCAGCTCCCTGCCGGGATTTGAAGCTTTCTTT. The encoded protein is CASSLPGFEAFF. The chain employs TRBV18 and TRBJ1-1; D ambiguous. Per the germline V gene, CDR1 is KGHSH and CDR2 is LQKENI. The CDR3 is 12 residues long. V lost 6 bases and J 7 bases, leaving 12 bases between the germline ends.

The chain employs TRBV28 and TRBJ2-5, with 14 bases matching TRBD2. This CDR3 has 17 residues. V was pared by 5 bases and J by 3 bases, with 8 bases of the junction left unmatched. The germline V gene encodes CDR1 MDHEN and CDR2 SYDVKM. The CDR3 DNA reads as TGTGCCAGCAGTGTGGGACTAGCGGGAGTAAGAGAAGAGACCCAGTACTTC. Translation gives CASSVGLAGVREETQYF.

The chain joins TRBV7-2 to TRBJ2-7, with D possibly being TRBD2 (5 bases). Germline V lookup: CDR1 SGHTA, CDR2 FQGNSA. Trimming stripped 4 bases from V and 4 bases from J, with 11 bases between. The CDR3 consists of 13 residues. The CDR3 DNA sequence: TGTGCCAGCAGCTCATTCGGAGGATACGAGCAGTACTTC. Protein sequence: CASSSFGGYEQYF.

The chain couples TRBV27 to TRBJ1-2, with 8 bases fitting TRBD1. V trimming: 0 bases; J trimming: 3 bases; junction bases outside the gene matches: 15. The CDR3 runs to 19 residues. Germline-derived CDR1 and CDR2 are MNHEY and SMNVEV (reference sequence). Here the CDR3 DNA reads TGTGCCAGCAGTTTATCTGGTTACAGGGGGATTGTCAGGGACTATGGCTACACCTTC. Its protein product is CASSLSGYRGIVRDYGYTF.

The CDR3: CASSQGQEKLFF. The CDR3, as DNA: TGTGCCAGCAGCCAGGGACAGGAAAAACTGTTTTTT. The rearrangement links TRBV7-3 to TRBJ1-4; TRBD1 matches at 7 bases. Germline CDR1 and CDR2: SGHTA and FQGTGA. The CDR3 runs 12 residues. The ends lost 5 bases at V and 8 bases at J; junction bases unmatched: 2.

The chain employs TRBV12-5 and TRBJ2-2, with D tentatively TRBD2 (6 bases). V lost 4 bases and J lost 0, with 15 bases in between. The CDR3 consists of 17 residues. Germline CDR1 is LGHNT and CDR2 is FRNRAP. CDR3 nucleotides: TGTGCTAGTGGTTGGGGAGCTAGCGCAACGAACACCGGGGAGCTGTTTTTT. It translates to CASGWGASATNTGELFF.

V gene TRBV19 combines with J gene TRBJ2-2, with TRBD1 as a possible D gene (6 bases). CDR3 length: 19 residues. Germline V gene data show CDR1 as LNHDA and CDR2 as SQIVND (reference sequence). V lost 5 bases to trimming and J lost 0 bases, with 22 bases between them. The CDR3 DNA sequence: TGTGCCAGTAGTCAATGGGGGACATCAGGGGTATCGAACACCGGGGAGCTGTTTTTT. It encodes CASSQWGTSGVSNTGELFF.

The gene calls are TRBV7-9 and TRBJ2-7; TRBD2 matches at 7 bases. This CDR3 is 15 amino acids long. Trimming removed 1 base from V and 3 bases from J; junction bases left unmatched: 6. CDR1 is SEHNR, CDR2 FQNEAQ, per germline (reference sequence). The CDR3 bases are TGTGCCAGCAGCTTAGTTTCTGCGGGAGTCTACGAGCAGTACTTC. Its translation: CASSLVSAGVYEQYF.

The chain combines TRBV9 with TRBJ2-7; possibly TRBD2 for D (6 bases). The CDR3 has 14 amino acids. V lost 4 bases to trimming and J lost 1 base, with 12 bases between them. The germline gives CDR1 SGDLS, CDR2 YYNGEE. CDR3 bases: TGTGCCAGCAGCCTTGGGACTGAGTCCTACGAGCAGTACTTC. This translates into CASSLGTESYEQYF.

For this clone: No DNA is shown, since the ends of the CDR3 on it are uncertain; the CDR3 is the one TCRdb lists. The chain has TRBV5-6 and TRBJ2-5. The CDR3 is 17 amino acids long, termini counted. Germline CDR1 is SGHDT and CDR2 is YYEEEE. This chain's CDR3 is CASSPSPGAAARETQYF.

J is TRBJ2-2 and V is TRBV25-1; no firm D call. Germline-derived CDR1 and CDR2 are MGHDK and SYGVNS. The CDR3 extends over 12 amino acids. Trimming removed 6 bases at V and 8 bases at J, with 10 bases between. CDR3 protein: CASRPGWGELFF. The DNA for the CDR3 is TGTGCCAGCAGACCAGGTTGGGGGGAGCTGTTTTTT.

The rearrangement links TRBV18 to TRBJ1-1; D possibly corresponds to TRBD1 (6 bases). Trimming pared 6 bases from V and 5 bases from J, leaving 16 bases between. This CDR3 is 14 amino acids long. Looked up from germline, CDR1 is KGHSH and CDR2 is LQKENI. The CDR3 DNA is TGTGCCAGCTCTTCTACTGGACAGAGGACTGAAGCTTTCTTT. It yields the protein CASSSTGQRTEAFF.

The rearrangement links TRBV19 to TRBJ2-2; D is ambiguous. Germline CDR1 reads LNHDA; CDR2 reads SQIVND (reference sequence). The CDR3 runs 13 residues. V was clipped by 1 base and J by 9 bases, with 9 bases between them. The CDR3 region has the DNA TGTGCCAGTAGTATAGCACCCGAGCGGGAGCTGTTTTTT. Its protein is CASSIAPERELFF.

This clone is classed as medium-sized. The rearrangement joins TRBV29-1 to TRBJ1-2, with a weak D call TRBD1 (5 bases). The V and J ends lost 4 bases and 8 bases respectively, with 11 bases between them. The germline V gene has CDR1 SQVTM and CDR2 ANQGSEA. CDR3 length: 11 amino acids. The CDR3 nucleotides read TGCAGCGTTGCCCAGGGCGAAGGCTACACCTTC. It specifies CSVAQGEGYTF.

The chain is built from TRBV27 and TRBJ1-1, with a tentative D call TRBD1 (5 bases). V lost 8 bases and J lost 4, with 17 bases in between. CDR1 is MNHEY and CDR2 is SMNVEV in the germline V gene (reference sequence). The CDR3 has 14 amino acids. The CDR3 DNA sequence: TGTGCCAGCGCTTCAGGGAGGCAAGGCACTGAAGCTTTCTTT. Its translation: CASASGRQGTEAFF.

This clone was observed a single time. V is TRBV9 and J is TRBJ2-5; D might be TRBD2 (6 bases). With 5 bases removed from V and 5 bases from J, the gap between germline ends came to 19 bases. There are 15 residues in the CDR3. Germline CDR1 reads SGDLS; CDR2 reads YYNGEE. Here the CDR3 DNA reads TGTGCCAGCAGTCTGAGGGGAGGTGGGTCGGAGACCCAGTACTTC. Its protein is CASSLRGGGSETQYF.

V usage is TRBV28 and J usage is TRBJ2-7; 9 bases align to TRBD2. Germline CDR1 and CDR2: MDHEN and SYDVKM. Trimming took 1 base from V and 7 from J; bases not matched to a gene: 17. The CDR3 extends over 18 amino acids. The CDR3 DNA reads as TGTGCCAGCAGTTTATTGCTGGGCTCGACTAGCGGAGGCGGGGAGCAGTACTTC. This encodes CASSLLLGSTSGGGEQYF.